The 9 T cell receptor beta chains reported below all come from one sample, sequenced in a study of cytomegalovirus exposure and HLA in healthy donors (dated 2017 in TCRdb). The receptor library was made with the immunoSEQ multiplex PCR assay. The multiplex PCR relied on a mix of 60 forward primers for TCR Vbeta segments and 13 reverse primers for TCR Jbeta segments. TCRdb limited this immuneACCESS table to in-frame rearrangements with V and J called. A share of clones is missing; checked studies link under half to unresolved V genes, and the rest is unexplained. This sample holds 130,000 to 150,000 clones; about four fifths were observed only once. Around 4.5% of the sample lies in the top ten. The sample comprised PBMCs. These receptors came from a man aged 40-50 years in good health and CMV-seropositive.

The chain employs TRBV5-1 and TRBJ2-1; 9 bases map to TRBD2. The V gene end was trimmed by 3 bases and the J gene end by 5 bases; junction bases not matched to a gene: 9. The CDR3 runs to 16 residues. From germline, CDR1 is SGHRS and CDR2 YFSETQ. In DNA form, the CDR3 reads TGCGCCAGCAGCTCCAGGGGGGTAGCGGGAGACAATGAGCAGTTCTTC. Translated: CASSSRGVAGDNEQFF.

In this sample, this clone turned up a few times. The V gene is TRBV10-3, the J gene TRBJ2-5; D perhaps matches TRBD2 (6 bases). Germline CDR1 is ENHRY and CDR2 is SYGVKD. CDR3 length: 12 residues. The V end was cut by 8 bases, the J end by 1 base, with 8 bases between. CDR3 nucleotide sequence: TGTGCCATCGGGGGGTTCCAAGAGACCCAGTACTTC. It codes for CAIGGFQETQYF.

V usage is TRBV19 and J usage is TRBJ1-2, with a possible D match to TRBD1 (5 bases). The germline gives CDR1 LNHDA, CDR2 SQIVND (reference sequence). V shed 5 bases and J shed 5 bases, with 12 bases lying between them. The CDR3 sequence is 13 residues long. The CDR3 is CASSETGEYGYTF. CDR3 coding DNA: TGTGCCAGTAGTGAAACAGGCGAATATGGCTACACCTTC.

This chain connects TRBV7-2 to TRBJ2-3; D is undetermined. V lost 3 bases, J lost 1 base, and 5 bases lay in between. The CDR3 spans 13 residues. Germline CDR1 reads SGHTA; CDR2 reads FQGNSA. CDR3 protein: CASSFRGTDTQYF. The CDR3 region has the DNA TGTGCCAGCAGCTTTCGGGGCACAGATACGCAGTATTTT.

This clone has a handful of counts. This chain joins TRBV6-4 and TRBJ2-2; TRBD2 matches 9 bases. Germline V gene sequence: CDR1 MRHNA, CDR2 SNTAGT. Trimming at V came to 9 bases and at J to 3 bases, leaving 5 bases not matched to a gene. CDR3 size: 14 residues. The CDR3 DNA reads as TGTGCCAGTCGAACTAGCGGGTACACCGGGGAGCTGTTTTTT. It specifies CASRTSGYTGELFF.

The chain couples TRBV5-1 to TRBJ2-2; 7 nucleotides align to TRBD1. This CDR3 region has 15 residues. The V gene's germline CDR1 is SGHRS and CDR2 YFSETQ. Trimming cost V 3 bases and J 1 base; bases outside gene matches: 3. In DNA form, the CDR3 reads TGCGCCAGCAGCTGGCGACAGGGGAACACCGGGGAGCTGTTTTTT. Its protein is CASSWRQGNTGELFF.

The chain combines TRBV4-3 with TRBJ2-3; D not resolved. The CDR3 extends over 15 amino acids. Germline-derived CDR1 and CDR2 are LGHNA and YSLEER. Trimming removed 0 bases at V and 3 bases at J, with 10 bases between. CDR3 sequence: CASSQDQGGTDTQYF. In DNA, the CDR3 is TGCGCCAGCAGCCAAGATCAAGGCGGAACAGATACGCAGTATTTT.

The chain has TRBV25-1 and TRBJ2-7; tentatively, D is TRBD2 (6 bases). The CDR3 extends over 15 amino acids. The germline V gene has CDR1 MGHDK and CDR2 SYGVNS. V dropped 1 base and J dropped 7 bases, with 17 bases sitting between them. The chain's CDR3 is CASSESWRGPGEQYF. The CDR3, as DNA: TGTGCCAGCAGTGAATCCTGGAGGGGACCTGGGGAGCAGTACTTC.

The chain couples TRBV2 to TRBJ1-1; 7 bases match TRBD1. Trimming removed 8 bases from V and 4 bases from J; junction bases left unmatched: 7. Germline V gene lookup returns CDR1 SNHLY and CDR2 FYNNEI. The CDR3 has 13 residues. The CDR3 loop is CASSGQAGTEAFF. CDR3 sequence (DNA): TGTGCCAGCTCCGGACAGGCGGGCACTGAAGCTTTCTTT.